A selection of T cell receptor beta chains follows, all from one sample in a study of graft-versus-host responses after intestinal transplantation. Data came from immunoSEQ multiplex PCR; TCRdb stores just in-frame clones and leaves some out. The sample contains around 110,000 clones, 90% to 95% of which appear only once. For these receptors, no antigen is known. Specimen: unstimulated CD8+ T cells sorted from spleen or lymph node cells, collected before transplant. These receptor sequences come from a human donor who was the organ donor for an intestinal transplant. The CDR3 runs from the conserved cysteine through the conserved F or W. D genes are given only for firm matches. Clone size is shown for a subset of rows, as once, few, many or a class of expanded clone.

clone size	CDR3 length	V gene	J gene	D gene	CDR3 protein	CDR3 DNA
-	15	TRBV4-3	TRBJ2-3	-	CASSQVLASTDTQYF	TGCGCCAGCAGCCAAGTCCTAGCTTCCACAGATACGCAGTATTTT
-	14	TRBV5-1	TRBJ2-7	TRBD1	CASSLEGGAYEQYF	TGCGCCAGCAGCTTGGAAGGGGGCGCTTACGAGCAGTACTTC
-	12	TRBV29-1	TRBJ2-2	-	CSVDLDTGELFF	TGCAGCGTTGATCTAGACACCGGGGAGCTGTTTTTT
-	13	TRBV9	TRBJ2-7	-	CASSAGLFNEQYF	TGTGCCAGCAGCGCGGGACTTTTTAACGAGCAGTACTTC
-	13	TRBV19	TRBJ1-1	-	CASSVSGNTEAFF	TGTGCCAGTAGTGTGTCGGGGAACACTGAAGCTTTCTTT
-	14	TRBV9	TRBJ2-3	-	CASSGGRTGDTQYF	TGTGCCAGCAGCGGCGGTCGGACTGGAGATACGCAGTATTTT
-	12	TRBV27	TRBJ2-1	-	CASSFGQNEQFF	TGTGCCAGCAGTTTTGGGCAGAATGAGCAGTTCTTC
-	15	TRBV30	TRBJ2-5	TRBD2	CAWSVRAGGRETQYF	TGTGCCTGGAGTGTACGAGCGGGGGGCCGGGAGACCCAGTACTTC
-	14	TRBV27	TRBJ2-5	TRBD1	CASSPTRGQETQYF	TGTGCCAGCAGTCCGACCAGGGGGCAAGAGACCCAGTACTTC
-	17	TRBV4-1	TRBJ2-7	-	CASSQFKDDTASYEQYF	TGCGCCAGCAGCCAATTTAAGGACGACACGGCCTCCTACGAGCAGTACTTC
-	12	TRBV4-2	TRBJ1-1	-	CASSPGNTEAFF	TGTGCCAGCAGCCCGGGGAACACTGAAGCTTTCTTT
-	14	TRBV5-6	TRBJ2-7	TRBD1	CASSLRQGVYEQYF	TGTGCCAGCAGCTTAAGACAGGGAGTGTACGAGCAGTACTTC
-	12	TRBV29-1	TRBJ2-5	-	CSVDPVGETQYF	TGCAGCGTTGACCCGGTTGGAGAGACCCAGTACTTC
once	15	TRBV5-1	TRBJ2-3	-	CASSLTGGGTDTQYF	TGCGCCAGCAGCTTAACGGGCGGAGGCACAGATACGCAGTATTTT
-	17	TRBV27	TRBJ1-2	TRBD1	CASSLSGQGALNYGYTF	TGTGCCAGCAGTTTATCTGGACAGGGGGCCCTAAACTATGGCTACACCTTC
-	13	TRBV5-6	TRBJ2-2	-	CASSRGSSRELFF	TGTGCCAGCAGTCGAGGATCCAGCCGGGAGCTGTTTTTT
-	16	TRBV7-9	TRBJ2-1	TRBD2	CASSSLGLVAGGEQFF	TGTGCCAGCAGCTCTCTTGGGCTGGTAGCGGGTGGTGAGCAGTTCTTC
-	14	TRBV27	TRBJ2-7	TRBD2	CASSFSSGYYEQYF	TGTGCCAGCAGTTTTTCTAGCGGCTACTACGAGCAGTACTTC
-	14	TRBV25-1	TRBJ2-6	-	CASSERSGANVLTF	TGTGCCAGCAGTGAACGCTCTGGGGCCAACGTCCTGACTTTC
-	15	TRBV5-1	TRBJ1-1	-	CASSLVSGTSTEAFF	TGCGCCAGCAGCTTGGTGTCTGGCACGAGCACTGAAGCTTTCTTT
-	15	TRBV6-5	TRBJ1-5	-	CASSMGGYSNQPQHF	TGTGCCAGCAGTATGGGGGGGTACAGCAATCAGCCCCAGCATTTT
once	14	TRBV10-3	TRBJ1-1	TRBD1	CAISESGQGTEAFF	TGTGCCATCAGTGAGTCGGGACAGGGGACTGAAGCTTTCTTT